A single sample is the source of the 6 T cell receptor beta chains below, sequenced in a study of blood T cell repertoires in COVID-19. Sequencing used immunoSEQ multiplex PCR; TCRdb keeps in-frame clones, though not all of them. The table has about 77,000 clones, around three quarters seen once. Sequencing was done on a sample of peripheral blood. The receptors stem from a woman between 65 and 79 years old with acute or convalescent COVID-19.

The CDR3, as DNA: TGTGCCAGCAGCCCCGCAGGTAGTTTCAATCAGCCCCAGCATTTT. Translation gives CASSPAGSFNQPQHF. V usage is TRBV6-5 and J usage is TRBJ1-5; the D is unclear. CDR3 length equals 15 residues. Germline-derived CDR1 and CDR2 are MNHEY and SVGAGI. V lost 6 bases and J 3 bases, leaving 15 bases between the germline ends.

The chain combines TRBV6-4 with TRBJ2-1; TRBD1 matches at 7 bases. CDR3 length: 16 amino acids. Germline lookup yields CDR1 MRHNA and CDR2 SNTAGT. The V segment lost 4 bases and the J segment 6 bases; nucleotides outside the gene matches: 12. The CDR3 DNA reads as TGTGCCAGCAGTGTAGAGGGGGCTTCCTCGAGCAATGAGCAGTTCTTC. This encodes CASSVEGASSSNEQFF.

The J gene is TRBJ2-7, the V gene TRBV3-1 (or the pseudogene TRBV3-2); TRBD1 matches at 9 bases. Germline V CDR1 and CDR2: LGHDT, YNNKEL (reference sequence). CDR3 length: 14 residues. Trimming took 4 bases from V and 4 from J; bases not matched to a gene: 5. CDR3 nucleotides: TGTGCCAGCAGCCCCGGGACAGGGTTATACGAGCAGTACTTC. The encoded protein is CASSPGTGLYEQYF.

This clone is a singleton in its sample. This sequence joins TRBV3-1 (or the pseudogene TRBV3-2) and TRBJ2-7; D possibly corresponds to TRBD2 (5 bases). Germline V gene sequence: CDR1 LGHDT, CDR2 YNNKEL (reference sequence). V was trimmed by 5 bases and J by 5 bases, leaving 10 bases between them. The CDR3 is made up of 12 amino acids. CDR3 sequence reads: CASSSPGNEQYF. Written as DNA, the CDR3 is TGTGCCAGCAGCTCCCCCGGGAACGAGCAGTACTTC.

This clone has a handful of counts. The genes are TRBV2 and TRBJ1-2; D unresolved. Trimming left V 4 bases short and J 2 bases short, with 20 bases between. The CDR3 contains 17 residues. The germline V gene has CDR1 SNHLY and CDR2 FYNNEI. CDR3 DNA sequence: TGTGCCAGCAGTGGGAGTGGAGGGTGGAGGTCCAACTATGGCTACACCTTC. It codes for CASSGSGGWRSNYGYTF.

The chain recombines TRBV7-9 with TRBJ1-1; D possibly corresponds to TRBD1 (5 bases). V lost 3 bases and J 8 bases, leaving 10 bases between the germline ends. The CDR3 is 12 residues long. Germline V gives CDR1 SEHNR, CDR2 FQNEAQ (reference sequence). CDR3 coding DNA: TGTGCCAGCAGCTTCAAACCAGGGGAAGCTTTCTTT. It yields the protein CASSFKPGEAFF.